This T cell receptor beta chain was captured in a study of blood T cell repertoires in COVID-19 (dated by TCRdb to the early 2020s). About the investigation overall: Samples from collaborators originated in the United States, Italy and Spain and spanned both the acute and convalescent phases of COVID-19. The prospective study material was composed of cDNA or gDNA derived from T cells, B-cell-depleted T cells, or PBMCs. The repertoires were released in a freely available public database intended as a resource for research on the immune response to SARS-CoV-2. HLA class I and class II types, where available, came from metadata supplied by the sample provider rather than from assay-based typing. Nearly every sample came with metadata listing a de-identified subject ID, COVID-19 status, age in years and sex. The samples were drawn from two sources: the first 160 participants of the ongoing ImmuneRACE study, and approximately 1,300 subjects contributed by 6 global collaborators. Deeply sampled blood TCRbeta repertoires from subjects exposed to, actively infected with, or recovered from COVID-19 were included in the dataset. What the work shows at the level of the full study, not this receptor alone: The amount of clinical and demographic metadata varied by source and participant and was provided uncurated.

Whole blood was collected in K2EDTA tubes by collaborating institutions according to the institutions' own protocols. For TCRbeta analysis, collaborator samples were shipped as frozen whole blood, as isolated PBMCs, or as DNA extracted from either sample type. CDR1 is given as SEHNR and CDR2 as FQNEAQ, both from the germline V gene (reference sequence). Trimming costs V 1 base and J 2 bases, and their ends lie 8 bases apart. Including the terminal cysteine and phenylalanine, the CDR3 comprises 15 residues. The kept DNA is CDR3 alone, 45 bases in frame from the first base. A note on this clone: Its antigen is not yet known. No much larger clone exists at a distance of one base, and base qualities are not known.

The immunoSEQ Assay, a bias-controlled multiplex PCR, was used to amplify TCRbeta CDR3 regions from genomic DNA. Under the source paper's analysis protocol: Within the assay, amplification of reference gene primers was used to estimate how many nucleated cells each sample contained. To quantify the absolute abundance of each unique TCRbeta CDR3 rearrangement, sequence reads were collapsed and filtered. Productive Simpson clonality was computed per sample as the square root of Simpson's diversity index over productive rearrangements. TCRdb took this table from immuneACCESS and kept in-frame rearrangements with V and J called. Such tables lack part of the clones; where checked against another copy, unresolved V genes explain under half of the gap, and the rest is unexplained. V and J calls and clone size are those listed in that table; D and trimming were worked out from the DNA. For this sample the table gives 100,000 or so clones, of which around 83% were detected only once. Approximately 15% of the sample goes to the ten largest clones.

Sequencing input: peripheral blood. The chain links TRBV7-9 with TRBJ1-4, with the D segment identity uncertain. The source of this sequence is a woman at least 80 years old with acute or convalescent COVID-19. The CDR3 protein: CASSLGGDTNEKLFF. The DNA sequence follows: TGTGCCAGCAGCTTAGGTGGAGATACTAATGAAAAACTGTTTTTT.